The following is a T cell receptor (beta chain) sequence with its context. Authors' methods: From reference gene primer amplification, estimates of nucleated cell counts were derived. Repertoires were generated with immunoSEQ multiplex PCR, while TCRdb's copy carries only in-frame clones and drops some. Clonal size and the V and J genes are those of that table, whereas D and trimming came from the DNA. The data show about 210,000 clones, around 83% seen once. The record originates from a study of blood T cell repertoires in COVID-19. As for the study in general: Collection of acute and convalescent COVID-19 samples took place in the United States, Italy and Spain.

The CDR3 runs 13 residues. CDR1 and CDR2 (germline): LGHDT, YNNKEL (reference sequence). With V trimmed by 3 bases and J by 5 bases, 3 bases remained unmatched. V usage is TRBV3-1 (or the pseudogene TRBV3-2) and J usage is TRBJ1-2; 7 nucleotides align to TRBD1. This clonotype was sampled from a woman in her forties or fifties with acute or convalescent COVID-19. The material sequenced was peripheral blood. The CDR3 DNA reads TGTGCCAGCAGCCAGGGGACAGCTTATGGCTACACCTTC. This sequence encodes CASSQGTAYGYTF.